The 3 T cell receptor beta chains given below trace back to one sample, sequenced in a study of blood T cell repertoires in COVID-19 (dated by TCRdb to 2020 to 2022). Libraries were built with the immunoSEQ multiplex PCR assay. TCRdb mirrors the immuneACCESS table, restricted to in-frame sequences. Some clones are absent from its copies; in checked studies, under half trace to an unresolved V gene, and the reason for the others is unknown. The sample table holds 120,000 or so clones, of which approximately 88% were seen once. About 12% of the sample is in the top ten clones. The sequenced sample consisted of peripheral blood. All receptors derive from a woman in her thirties who had recovered from COVID-19.

The chain combines TRBV5-1 with TRBJ1-6; D is possibly TRBD1 (5 bases). CDR1 is SGHRS and CDR2 is YFSETQ in the germline V gene. The CDR3 is 15 amino acids. Trimming took 0 bases from V and 4 from J, leaving 8 bases between them. CDR3 DNA sequence: TGCGCCAGCAGCTTGGAAAGACAGTATAATTCACCCCTCCACTTT. Translated, it gives CASSLERQYNSPLHF.

The genes are TRBV11-2 and TRBJ1-2; 7 bases agree with TRBD1. Trimming removed 6 bases from V and 7 bases from J; junction bases left unmatched: 8. Per germline, CDR1 SGHAT and CDR2 FQNNGV. The CDR3 totals 13 residues. CDR3 bases: TGTGCCAGCAGTTTGCGGGGGGACAGTGGCTACACCTTC. This sequence encodes CASSLRGDSGYTF.

The gene calls are TRBV19 and TRBJ2-7; 10 positions match TRBD1. The CDR3 is made up of 15 amino acids. The J segment lost 2 bases and the V segment lost 1 base, leaving 2 bases of the junction unmatched. Germline CDR1 is LNHDA and CDR2 is SQIVND (reference sequence). Here the CDR3 DNA reads TGTGCCAGTAGTATAGCGACAGGGGGCGCCTACGAGCAGTACTTC. It yields the protein CASSIATGGAYEQYF.